Presented here are 26 T cell receptor beta chains from one specimen sequenced in a study of blood T cell repertoires in COVID-19 (dated by TCRdb to about 2020). The library relied on the immunoSEQ multiplex PCR assay. TCRdb carries this immuneACCESS record with in-frame sequences only. Its versions omit some clonotypes, under half of them owing to an unresolved V gene in the studies checked, with the rest unexplained. Counted in this sample were 90,000 or so clones; approximately 90% of them appeared once. The ten largest clones represent 18% of the sample. The specimen sequenced was peripheral blood. The receptors were gathered from a woman aged 55 to 70 with COVID-19, enrolled during active disease.

The rearrangement joins TRBV7-9 to TRBJ1-1; D not certain. CDR1 is SEHNR and CDR2 is FQNEAQ in the germline V gene (reference sequence). CDR3 length equals 13 residues. The V end was cut by 5 bases, the J end by 1 base, with 8 bases between. CDR3 loop: CASSNQANTEAFF. The CDR3 DNA follows: TGTGCCAGCAGCAATCAGGCGAACACTGAAGCTTTCTTT.

The chain carries TRBV6-1 and TRBJ2-3; D is perhaps TRBD2 (5 bases). The germline V and J ends were trimmed by 0 bases and 2 bases, with 15 bases remaining between them. The length of the CDR3 is 17 residues. Germline lookup yields CDR1 MNHNS and CDR2 SASEGT. The CDR3 DNA sequence: TGTGCCAGCAGTGAAGCTAGAGGGCCTATGACCACAGATACGCAGTATTTT. As protein: CASSEARGPMTTDTQYF.

In this sample, this clone turned up once. V and J are TRBV28 and TRBJ1-2; D possibly corresponds to TRBD1 (5 bases). The CDR3 consists of 13 residues. Germline lookup yields CDR1 MDHEN and CDR2 SYDVKM. V was shortened by 8 bases and J by 2 bases, with 12 bases between the two germline ends. CDR3 protein: CASREGQNYGYTF. DNA for the CDR3: TGTGCCAGCCGGGAGGGGCAGAACTATGGCTACACCTTC.

The chain couples TRBV3-1 (or the pseudogene TRBV3-2) to TRBJ1-2, with D perhaps TRBD1 (6 bases). Germline assignment: CDR1 LGHDT and CDR2 YNNKEL (reference sequence). The CDR3 runs 17 residues. Trimming removed 3 bases from V and 5 bases from J, with 22 bases in between. The CDR3 protein is CASSQEAYPGQEYGYTF. Written as DNA, the CDR3 is TGTGCCAGCAGCCAGGAAGCGTACCCGGGACAAGAATATGGCTACACCTTC.

Here the CDR3 DNA reads TGTGCCAGCTCACCACCGACCCCACCGGGGGGACTGTTTTTT. The encoded protein is CASSPPTPPGGLFF. The rearrangement uses TRBV18 and TRBJ2-2; 7 nucleotides match TRBD2. J gave up 14 bases and V 0 bases, and 9 bases lay outside the gene matches. Germline V gene sequence: CDR1 KGHSH, CDR2 LQKENI. The CDR3 is 14 amino acids.

The rearrangement links TRBV6-5 to TRBJ1-1, with TRBD1 matching over 8 bases. The V and J ends lost 5 bases and 2 bases, in that order; junction bases with no gene match: 7. The germline CDR1 and CDR2 sequences are MNHEY and SVGAGI. The CDR3 runs to 15 residues. This CDR3 is CASSPRTGFNTEAFF. As DNA, the CDR3 is TGTGCCAGCAGTCCCCGGACAGGGTTCAACACTGAAGCTTTCTTT.

This chain joins TRBV12-5 and TRBJ2-5, with D possibly being TRBD2 (5 bases). The germline gives CDR1 LGHNT, CDR2 FRNRAP. The CDR3 is made up of 13 amino acids. V was clipped by 4 bases and J by 5 bases, with 11 bases between them. This chain's CDR3 is CASGSTGMETQYF. The CDR3 nucleotides are TGTGCTAGTGGTTCCACGGGGATGGAGACCCAGTACTTC.

The V call is TRBV11-2, the J call TRBJ2-5; perhaps TRBD2 as D (6 bases). Germline CDR1 and CDR2: SGHAT and FQNNGV. Trimming left V 2 bases short and J 4 bases short, with 14 bases between. The CDR3 spans 15 residues. The CDR3 DNA sequence: TGTGCCAGCAGCTTAAACGGGAGTCCAGGAGAGACCCAGTACTTC. Amino acid sequence: CASSLNGSPGETQYF.

V is TRBV6-6 and J is TRBJ2-7; D is ambiguous. Trimming pared 2 bases from V and 0 bases from J, leaving 11 bases between. The CDR3 runs to 15 residues. The V gene's germline CDR1 is MNHNY and CDR2 SVGAGI (reference sequence). The CDR3: CASSYPGQVSYEQYF. The CDR3 coding sequence is TGTGCCAGCAGTTACCCCGGTCAGGTCTCCTACGAGCAGTACTTC.

The chain couples TRBV5-1 to TRBJ2-3, with no clear D. The CDR3 has 14 amino acids. Germline CDR1 SGHRS, CDR2 YFSETQ. V shed 3 bases and J shed 6 bases, with 14 bases lying between them. The CDR3 nucleotides are TGCGCCAGCAGCTGGTCCGCGAACCTCGATACGCAGTATTTT. Translated, it gives CASSWSANLDTQYF.

The chain has TRBV19 and TRBJ1-3; D gene unclear. The V end was cut by 3 bases, the J end by 0 bases, with 9 bases between. The CDR3 is 15 amino acids. CDR1 is LNHDA and CDR2 is SQIVND in the germline V gene (reference sequence). The CDR3 reads CASSMGRSSGNTIYF. The CDR3 nucleotides read TGTGCCAGTAGTATGGGTCGGAGCTCTGGAAACACCATATATTTT.

CDR3 coding DNA: TGTGCCAGCAGAACTTCGGAGGGTGCTAGCGGGGGGCCACAGTACTTC. It yields the protein CASRTSEGASGGPQYF. The chain carries TRBV11-2 and TRBJ2-5, with 11 positions matching TRBD2. The CDR3 sequence is 16 residues long. V was clipped by 6 bases and J by 11 bases; unmatched bases: 17. Germline assignment: CDR1 SGHAT and CDR2 FQNNGV.

The CDR3 DNA is TGTGCCAGCAGCTTTGGGACAGTGAACACTGAAGCTTTCTTT. It translates to CASSFGTVNTEAFF. The V call is TRBV7-9, the J call TRBJ1-1, with TRBD1 matching over 7 bases. The CDR3 runs 14 residues. Germline V gives CDR1 SEHNR, CDR2 FQNEAQ (reference sequence). Trimming removed 3 bases from V and 0 bases from J; junction bases left unmatched: 1.

Only a few counts were recorded for this clone. The rearrangement joins TRBV4-1 to TRBJ2-7; D is ambiguous. The CDR3 length is 14 residues. The germline V gene encodes CDR1 MGHRA and CDR2 YSYEKL. V lost 4 bases and J lost 0, with 10 bases in between. The CDR3 reads CASSPQWSSYEQYF. The CDR3 DNA follows: TGCGCCAGCAGCCCGCAGTGGAGCTCCTACGAGCAGTACTTC.

This clone appeared once. This sequence joins TRBV9 and TRBJ1-1; D is ambiguous. This CDR3 contains 15 residues. Germline V gene data show CDR1 as SGDLS and CDR2 as YYNGEE. The V end lost 3 bases, the J end lost 3 bases, and 15 bases lay between the germline ends. The chain's CDR3 is CASSGGPGFHTEAFF. CDR3 bases: TGTGCCAGCAGCGGAGGGCCGGGATTTCACACTGAAGCTTTCTTT.

This chain joins TRBV4-2 and TRBJ1-2; 8 nucleotides align to TRBD1. Germline-derived CDR1 and CDR2 are LGHNA and YNFKEQ. The CDR3 has 16 amino acids. Trimming took 1 base from V and 2 from J; bases not matched to a gene: 6. The DNA of the CDR3 is TGTGCCAGCAGCCAAGCGGCAGGGGGCAGAAACTATGGCTACACCTTC. Translated, it gives CASSQAAGGRNYGYTF.

This rearrangement joins TRBV18 to TRBJ2-5, with D perhaps matching TRBD2 (6 bases). The germline V gene has CDR1 KGHSH and CDR2 LQKENI. CDR3 size: 15 residues. Between the trimmed V and J ends, which lost 2 bases and 5 bases, there was a span of 15 bases. CDR3 residues: CASSPTGGFGETQYF. The CDR3 region has the DNA TGTGCCAGCTCACCAACTGGGGGGTTTGGTGAGACCCAGTACTTC.

The chain couples TRBV5-5 to TRBJ2-5; 9 bases are a match to TRBD2. This CDR3 contains 14 residues. The ends lost 4 bases at V and 4 bases at J; junction bases unmatched: 5. Germline V gene lookup returns CDR1 SGHKS and CDR2 YYEKEE (reference sequence). DNA for the CDR3: TGTGCCAGCAGCGCCAGCGGGGGGAGAGAGACCCAGTACTTC. Protein sequence: CASSASGGRETQYF.

The chain employs TRBV28 and TRBJ1-2; D not resolved. The CDR3 is 15 residues long. Germline loops: CDR1 MDHEN, CDR2 SYDVKM. The germline V and J ends were trimmed by 4 bases and 2 bases, with 14 bases remaining between them. The CDR3 is CASSYNGEGNYGYTF. CDR3 nucleotide sequence: TGTGCCAGCAGTTATAACGGGGAGGGCAACTATGGCTACACCTTC.

This chain links TRBV5-1 with TRBJ2-5; 7 nucleotides agree with TRBD1. This CDR3 contains 14 residues. CDR1 SGHRS and CDR2 YFSETQ come from the germline V gene. V dropped 4 bases and J dropped 5; count of bases not matched to a gene: 8. The CDR3 sequence is CASSVRQGRETQYF. Here the CDR3 DNA reads TGCGCCAGCAGCGTACGACAGGGCCGGGAGACCCAGTACTTC.

The rearrangement links TRBV7-2 to TRBJ1-2, with 7 bases aligning to TRBD1. Trimming took 0 bases from V and 3 from J; bases not matched to a gene: 7. The germline CDR1 and CDR2 sequences are SGHTA and FQGNSA. This CDR3 is 16 amino acids long. This chain's CDR3 is CASSLATGEADYGYTF. The CDR3 DNA reads as TGTGCCAGCAGCTTAGCCACAGGGGAGGCAGACTATGGCTACACCTTC.

This clone has only one observation. CDR3 bases: TGTGCCAGTAGTATTGGCTTCGGGGGGATAGCCAAAAACATTCAGTACTTC. Translated: CASSIGFGGIAKNIQYF. V usage is TRBV19 and J usage is TRBJ2-4; 7 nucleotides match TRBD2. Per germline, CDR1 LNHDA and CDR2 SQIVND (reference sequence). CDR3 length equals 17 residues. After removal of 3 bases from V and 0 bases from J, the junction contained 8 bases not matched to a gene.

V usage is TRBV6-6 and J usage is TRBJ1-3; a weak D match, TRBD1 (5 bases). The V end was cut by 5 bases, the J end by 0 bases, with 8 bases between. Germline values: CDR1 MNHNY, CDR2 SVGAGI (reference sequence). This CDR3 spans 14 amino acids. The CDR3 here is CASSTTASGNTIYF. In DNA, the CDR3 is TGTGCCAGCAGTACGACAGCCTCTGGAAACACCATATATTTT.

The table lists this clone with a few counts. The chain couples TRBV27 to TRBJ1-2; 9 nucleotides line up with TRBD1. The CDR3 runs 14 residues. The germline CDR1 and CDR2 sequences are MNHEY and SMNVEV (reference sequence). J was trimmed by 7 bases and V by 5 bases; bases with no gene match: 8. The CDR3 loop reads CASSPLGQGIGYTF. The CDR3 bases are TGTGCCAGCAGTCCCCTGGGACAGGGTATTGGCTACACCTTC.

The chain joins TRBV7-2 to TRBJ2-7; the match to TRBD2 covers 8 bases. The V segment lost 6 bases and the J segment 1 base; nucleotides outside the gene matches: 5. The germline gives CDR1 SGHTA, CDR2 FQGNSA. This CDR3 is 14 amino acids long. CDR3 in DNA: TGTGCCAGCAGGAAGCGGGGGACGTCCTACGAGCAGTACTTC. Translating it yields CASRKRGTSYEQYF.

This clone appeared once. J is TRBJ1-1 and V is TRBV12-3 or TRBV12-4, with TRBD1 matching over 7 bases. This CDR3 spans 12 amino acids. J gave up 11 bases and V 6 bases, and 9 bases lay outside the gene matches. The CDR3 protein is CASRGDSSFAFF. The CDR3 bases are TGTGCCAGCAGAGGGGACAGCTCTTTTGCTTTCTTT.